The clone carrying this TCR beta chain was observed a handful of times. This sample is part of a study of T-cell reconstitution after alpha-beta-depleted transplantation in children. Library preparation (for TCRbeta) was performed with unique molecular identifiers. TCRdb re-analysed the PCR reads in MiXCR, keeping a single row per CDR3 protein. The sample has about 600,000 distinct CDR3 sequences; about 11% are singletons. Trimming stripped 7 bases from V and 0 bases from J, with 15 bases between. The CDR3 is 15 amino acids. Germline V gives CDR1 KGHSH, CDR2 LQKENI. This chain links TRBV18 with TRBJ1-2, with a tentative D call TRBD1 (5 bases). The TCR was taken from a human donor who donated a stem cell graft to a child with acute myeloid leukemia. This specimen was PBMCs from the stem cell graft donor, taken from the stem cell graft. The CDR3 nucleotides read TGTGCCAGCTGCTCCACGAGGGACCCTAACTATGGCTACACCTTC. Its protein product is CASCSTRDPNYGYTF.